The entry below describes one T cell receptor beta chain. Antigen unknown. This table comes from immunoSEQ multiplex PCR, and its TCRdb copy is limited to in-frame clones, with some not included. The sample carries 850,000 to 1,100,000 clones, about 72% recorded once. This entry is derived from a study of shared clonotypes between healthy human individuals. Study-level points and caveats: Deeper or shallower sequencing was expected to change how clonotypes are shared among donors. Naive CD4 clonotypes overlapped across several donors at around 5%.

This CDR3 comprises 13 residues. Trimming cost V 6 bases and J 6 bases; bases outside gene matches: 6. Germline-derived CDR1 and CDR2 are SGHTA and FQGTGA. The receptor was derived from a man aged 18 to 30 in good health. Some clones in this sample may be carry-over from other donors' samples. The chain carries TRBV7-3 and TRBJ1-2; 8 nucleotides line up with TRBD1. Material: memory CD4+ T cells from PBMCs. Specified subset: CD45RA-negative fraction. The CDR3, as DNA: TGTGCCAGCAGTAAGGCGACAGGGGATGGCTACACCTTC. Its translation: CASSKATGDGYTF. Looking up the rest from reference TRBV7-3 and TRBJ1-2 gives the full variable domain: GAGVSQTPSNKVTEKGKYVELRCDPISGHTALYWYRQSLGQGPEFLIYFQGTGAADDSGLPNDRFFAVRPEGSVSTLKIQRTERGDSAVYLCASSKATGDGYTFGSGTRLTVV.